Below, 8 T cell receptor beta chains from the same sample are listed, as sequenced in a study of breast tumors, draining lymph nodes, adjacent tissues. Samples came from axillary lymph nodes draining the breast cancer. TCRdb ran MiXCR on the multiplex PCR reads and lists one entry per CDR3 protein. This sample carries some 140,000 distinct CDR3 sequences, 20% to 25% of them seen once, and the ten largest clones take 2.2%. The sequencing input was axillary lymph node tissue. The receptor source for this set is a female donor with breast cancer. Some clones in this sample may be carry-over from other donors' samples.

The V call is TRBV30, the J call TRBJ2-7, with 8 bases fitting TRBD1. The junction had 6 bases not matched to a gene; V was cut back by 3 bases and J by 8 bases. Germline V gene data show CDR1 as GTSNPN and CDR2 as SVGIG (reference sequence). CDR3 length: 12 amino acids. CDR3 protein: CAWSPGQGKQYF. DNA for the CDR3: TGTGCCTGGAGCCCAGGACAGGGAAAGCAGTACTTC.

Notes on this clonotype: This may be a read error, as it is one base from a much larger clone. This chain connects TRBV2 to TRBJ2-3; 8 bases agree with TRBD2. Trimming cost V 10 bases and J 8 bases; bases outside gene matches: 14. From germline, CDR1 is SNHLY and CDR2 FYNNEI. This CDR3 contains 14 residues. The CDR3 region is CATISGSSPGTQYF. CDR3 DNA sequence: TGTGCCACTATAAGCGGGAGTTCGCCTGGTACGCAGTATTTT. Full variable domain (remainder filled in from reference TRBV2 and TRBJ2-3): EPEVTQTPSHQVTQMGQEVILRCVPISNHLYFYWYRQILGQKVEFLVSFYNNEISEKSEIFDDQFSVERPDGSNFTLKIRSTKLEDSAMYFCATISGSSPGTQYFGPGTRLTVL.

This clonotype was counted ten times or more. The rearrangement links TRBV2 to TRBJ2-3; the D gene could be TRBD1 or TRBD2 (5 bases each). Germline CDR1 reads SNHLY; CDR2 reads FYNNEI. The CDR3 consists of 15 residues. V shed 5 bases and J shed 8 bases, with 20 bases lying between them. The CDR3 protein is CASSTRDGGLATQYF. In DNA form, the CDR3 reads TGTGCCAGCAGTACTCGGGACGGAGGTCTTGCTACGCAGTATTTT.

This clonotype has just one count. This may be a read error: a much more frequent sequence differs by one nucleotide. This rearrangement joins TRBV15 to TRBJ2-5, with 8 positions matching TRBD1. Germline values: CDR1 LNHNV, CDR2 YYDKDF (reference sequence). The CDR3 extends over 14 amino acids. The CDR3 DNA sequence: TGTGCCATCAGCAGAGGCAGGGGGCTCGAGACCCAGTACTTC. Translating gives CAISRGRGLETQYF.

This clonotype was counted ten times or more. The CDR3 loop reads CAWSWTGVGEQYF. CDR3 bases: TGTGCCTGGAGTTGGACGGGAGTGGGCGAGCAGTACTTC. This chain links TRBV30 with TRBJ2-7; a weak D match, TRBD2 (6 bases). Germline V gives CDR1 GTSNPN, CDR2 SVGIG (reference sequence). The CDR3 loop spans 13 amino acids. V was clipped by 2 bases and J by 6 bases, with 14 bases between them.

This clonotype was seen ten or more times. The V call is TRBV30, the J call TRBJ2-7; 7 bases align to TRBD1. Germline values: CDR1 GTSNPN, CDR2 SVGIG (reference sequence). The CDR3 runs to 15 residues. Trimming at V came to 1 base and at J to 4 bases, leaving 10 bases not matched to a gene. The CDR3 reads CAWSEGDRELYEQYF. The CDR3 region has the DNA TGTGCCTGGAGTGAGGGAGACAGGGAGTTGTACGAGCAGTACTTC.

At least ten counts were recorded for this clonotype. The chain links TRBV6-5 to TRBJ1-6; 7 nucleotides match TRBD1. Trimming took 2 bases from V and 6 from J; bases not matched to a gene: 7. The CDR3 has 16 residues. Germline V gene sequence: CDR1 MNHEY, CDR2 SVGAGI. CDR3 sequence (DNA): TGTGCCAGCAGTTACACCCTACAGGGGTCTAATTCACCCCTCCACTTT. As protein: CASSYTLQGSNSPLHF.

This clonotype has a count of ten or more. The rearrangement joins TRBV28 to TRBJ2-3, with 13 bases identical to TRBD2. The CDR3 is 16 residues long. Trimming cost V 5 bases and J 5 bases; bases outside gene matches: 7. Germline loops: CDR1 MDHEN, CDR2 SYDVKM. The CDR3 bases are TGTGCCAGCAGTCTCGGGACTAGCGGGACCTTAGATACGCAGTATTTT. Amino acids: CASSLGTSGTLDTQYF.